The 26 T cell receptor beta chains presented below share a single source sample, sequenced in a study of blood T cell repertoires in COVID-19. The data were produced by immunoSEQ multiplex PCR, yet TCRdb's version contains in-frame clones alone and is incomplete. The sample records 200,000 to 250,000 clones, 75% to 85% being singletons. Sequencing used peripheral blood. The source of these receptors is a woman aged 70-85 years with COVID-19, enrolled during active disease.

CDR3 loop: CAWRGRGGMNTEAFF. The CDR3 nucleotides read TGTGCCTGGAGAGGAAGAGGGGGCATGAACACTGAAGCTTTCTTT. The chain uses TRBV30 and TRBJ1-1, with 7 nucleotides matching TRBD1. J lost 0 bases, V lost 3 bases, and 7 bases had no gene match. Germline CDR1 reads GTSNPN; CDR2 reads SVGIG (reference sequence). The CDR3 length is 15 residues.

The chain employs TRBV7-2 and TRBJ2-5; 11 bases line up with TRBD2. Germline CDR1 and CDR2: SGHTA and FQGNSA. The CDR3 is 17 residues long. V dropped 0 bases and J dropped 7; count of bases not matched to a gene: 10. CDR3 in DNA: TGTGCCAGCAGCTTAGCACCTAGCGGGAGGCTCGTTGGGACCCAGTACTTC. As protein: CASSLAPSGRLVGTQYF.

The J gene is TRBJ1-1, the V gene TRBV30, with 7 bases aligning to TRBD1. CDR3 length: 13 amino acids. J lost 0 bases, V lost 7 bases, and 5 bases had no gene match. Germline lookup yields CDR1 GTSNPN and CDR2 SVGIG (reference sequence). This chain's CDR3 is CASQGQLNTEAFF. Written as DNA, the CDR3 is TGTGCCTCCCAGGGACAGCTGAACACTGAAGCTTTCTTT.

This clone was seen once. The chain combines TRBV7-2 with TRBJ2-3, with TRBD2 matching over 11 bases. CDR1 and CDR2 (germline): SGHTA, FQGNSA. The CDR3 totals 16 residues. With 5 bases clipped from V and 5 bases from J, the junction kept 9 bases outside the gene matches. The CDR3 region is CASSPGFSGRGDTQYF. DNA of the CDR3: TGTGCCAGCAGCCCCGGGTTTAGCGGGAGGGGAGATACGCAGTATTTT.

This rearrangement joins TRBV6-2 or TRBV6-3 to TRBJ2-7; 10 nucleotides line up with TRBD1. This CDR3 contains 15 residues. J lost 2 bases, V lost 2 bases, and 3 bases had no gene match. Germline CDR1 reads MNHEY; CDR2 reads SVGEGT. As DNA, the CDR3 is TGTGCCAGCAGTTACGGGGGACAGGGGACCTACGAGCAGTACTTC. Its translation is CASSYGGQGTYEQYF.

The CDR3, as DNA: TGTGCCAGCAAAGGACAACTGAACACTGAAGCTTTCTTT. Translation gives CASKGQLNTEAFF. J is TRBJ1-1 and V is TRBV6-5; tentatively, D is TRBD1 (5 bases). The CDR3 contains 13 residues. V lost 7 bases and J lost 0, with 9 bases in between. Germline CDR1 reads MNHEY; CDR2 reads SVGAGI.

The chain recombines TRBV5-1 with TRBJ1-4; TRBD1 aligns across 9 bases. Trimming removed 3 bases from V and 8 bases from J; junction bases left unmatched: 8. Per germline, CDR1 SGHRS and CDR2 YFSETQ. The CDR3 sequence is 15 residues long. The CDR3 sequence: CASSSTGGAEEKLFF. The DNA for the CDR3 is TGCGCCAGCAGCTCTACAGGGGGCGCGGAGGAAAAACTGTTTTTT. The full variable domain, rest sourced from reference TRBV5-1 and TRBJ1-4, is KAGVTQTPRYLIKTRGQQVTLSCSPISGHRSVSWYQQTPGQGLQFLFEYFSETQRNKGNFPGRFSGRQFSNSRSEMNVSTLELGDSALYLCASSSTGGAEEKLFFGSGTQLSVL.

DNA of the CDR3: TGTGCCAGCAGCCCGGTATCGTTTTCACCCCTCCACTTT. This gives the protein CASSPVSFSPLHF. The J gene is TRBJ1-6, the V gene TRBV7-2; no firm D call. Germline CDR1 SGHTA, CDR2 FQGNSA. V lost 5 bases to trimming and J lost 9 bases, with 11 bases between them. The CDR3 extends over 13 amino acids.

This chain joins TRBV5-1 and TRBJ2-1, with TRBD2 as a possible D gene (5 bases). CDR1 is SGHRS, CDR2 YFSETQ, per germline. Trimming took off 5 bases at V and 4 bases at J, with 13 bases between the two ends. This CDR3 spans 14 amino acids. CDR3 bases: TGCGCCAGCAGTGCGCTAGCCACTTACAATGAGCAGTTCTTC. It specifies CASSALATYNEQFF. Full variable domain (rest looked up from reference TRBV5-1 and TRBJ2-1): KAGVTQTPRYLIKTRGQQVTLSCSPISGHRSVSWYQQTPGQGLQFLFEYFSETQRNKGNFPGRFSGRQFSNSRSEMNVSTLELGDSALYLCASSALATYNEQFFGPGTRLTVL.

This chain uses TRBV10-3 with TRBJ1-1; maybe TRBD1 (5 bases). The CDR3 sequence is 14 residues long. The V end was cut by 6 bases, the J end by 6 bases, with 17 bases between. Germline CDR1 is ENHRY and CDR2 is SYGVKD. This CDR3 reads CAISNHGQLAEAFF. The CDR3 DNA sequence: TGTGCCATCAGCAACCACGGACAACTGGCTGAAGCTTTCTTT.

The chain recombines TRBV30 with TRBJ2-1, with 12 positions matching TRBD2. This CDR3 comprises 16 residues. The junction had 9 bases not matched to a gene; V was cut back by 5 bases and J by 4 bases. Germline values: CDR1 GTSNPN, CDR2 SVGIG (reference sequence). CDR3 nucleotides: TGTGCCTGGGCTAGCGGGAGGGCCGGGTGGTACAATGAGCAGTTCTTC. Residues: CAWASGRAGWYNEQFF.

This chain links TRBV27 with TRBJ2-1; 7 bases map to TRBD2. V dropped 3 bases and J dropped 9; count of bases not matched to a gene: 8. This CDR3 has 14 amino acids. Germline values: CDR1 MNHEY, CDR2 SMNVEV (reference sequence). The DNA of the CDR3 is TGTGCCAGCAGTTTTAGCGGGTGGGCGGCTGAGCAGTTCTTC. Translating it yields CASSFSGWAAEQFF.

V usage is TRBV11-2 and J usage is TRBJ2-7, with D maybe TRBD1 (6 bases). Per the germline V gene, CDR1 is SGHAT and CDR2 is FQNNGV. The CDR3 is 20 residues long. The ends were cut back, 0 bases at V and 2 bases at J, with 26 bases in the middle. This chain's CDR3 is CASSLDPVVQGFLGAYEQYF. The CDR3 nucleotides are TGTGCCAGCAGCTTAGATCCCGTCGTACAGGGTTTTTTAGGCGCCTACGAGCAGTACTTC.

The CDR3 spells CASTPTGFNQPQHF. CDR3 DNA: TGTGCCAGCACCCCGACTGGGTTCAATCAGCCCCAGCATTTT. The chain links TRBV7-8 to TRBJ1-5, with D unresolved. The CDR3 extends over 14 amino acids. Trimming took off 7 bases at V and 3 bases at J, with 13 bases between the two ends. Germline-derived CDR1 and CDR2 are SGHVS and FQNEAQ.

The rearrangement links TRBV28 to TRBJ1-5, with D tentatively TRBD1 (5 bases). Germline V gene lookup returns CDR1 MDHEN and CDR2 SYDVKM. Trimming removed 6 bases at V and 5 bases at J, with 8 bases between. The CDR3 spans 12 residues. CDR3 protein: CASREGDQPQHF. In nucleotides, the CDR3 is TGTGCCAGCAGAGAAGGGGATCAGCCCCAGCATTTT.

This chain uses TRBV19 with TRBJ1-2; TRBD1 matches 9 bases. The CDR3 loop spans 13 amino acids. Germline V lookup: CDR1 LNHDA, CDR2 SQIVND (reference sequence). After removal of 7 bases from V and 4 bases from J, the junction contained 4 bases not matched to a gene. CDR3 protein: CASTPGQGYGYTF. The CDR3 nucleotides are TGTGCCAGTACTCCGGGACAGGGCTATGGCTACACCTTC.

The J gene is TRBJ2-7, the V gene TRBV7-2, with TRBD1 matching 8 bases. Unmatched junction bases numbered 7, after V lost 5 bases and J lost 4 bases. CDR3 length equals 14 residues. Germline V lookup: CDR1 SGHTA, CDR2 FQGNSA. DNA for the CDR3: TGTGCCAGCAGCCCCGGGGACAGGCCTTACGAGCAGTACTTC. Translation gives CASSPGDRPYEQYF.

V and J are TRBV14 and TRBJ2-5, with a tentative D call TRBD2 (7 bases). Per the germline V gene, CDR1 is SGHDN and CDR2 is FVKESK. Between the trimmed V and J ends, which lost 5 bases and 3 bases, there was a span of 10 bases. There are 13 residues in the CDR3. CDR3 in DNA: TGTGCCAGCAGCAGGGGGGGTGAAGAGACCCAGTACTTC. Its protein product is CASSRGGEETQYF.

This clone appeared a few times. The chain links TRBV6-5 to TRBJ1-5, with 8 bases matching TRBD1. Germline V lookup: CDR1 MNHEY, CDR2 SVGAGI. There are 16 residues in the CDR3. With V trimmed by 2 bases and J by 6 bases, 9 bases remained unmatched. The CDR3 protein is CASSYPPDRDGQPQHF. As DNA, the CDR3 is TGTGCCAGCAGTTACCCCCCGGACAGGGATGGTCAGCCCCAGCATTTT.

The genes are TRBV15 and TRBJ2-5, with TRBD2 matching 14 bases. This CDR3 contains 16 residues. Germline CDR1 LNHNV, CDR2 YYDKDF (reference sequence). The V gene end was trimmed by 1 base and the J gene end by 6 bases; junction bases not matched to a gene: 4. The CDR3 region is CATSRAGTSGSQTQYF. The CDR3 DNA reads as TGTGCCACCAGCAGAGCCGGGACTAGCGGGAGCCAGACCCAGTACTTC.

The V call is TRBV5-1, the J call TRBJ2-1; 10 bases are shared with TRBD2. Germline V gives CDR1 SGHRS, CDR2 YFSETQ. Unmatched junction bases numbered 7, after V lost 2 bases and J lost 8 bases. The CDR3 runs to 15 residues. The CDR3 DNA reads TGCGCCAGCAGCTTCGCTAGCGGGAGTATGGATGAGCAGTTCTTC. Protein product: CASSFASGSMDEQFF.

CDR3 amino acids: CASSPSGHEQYF. CDR3 DNA: TGTGCCAGCAGCCCCAGCGGCCACGAGCAGTACTTC. V gene TRBV7-2 combines with J gene TRBJ2-7, with D perhaps matching TRBD2 (5 bases). With 5 bases removed from V and 5 bases from J, the gap between germline ends came to 10 bases. Looked up from germline, CDR1 is SGHTA and CDR2 is FQGNSA. CDR3 length: 12 residues.

The chain's CDR3 is CARDLPGVMGYTF. In DNA form, the CDR3 reads TGTGCCAGAGACCTCCCAGGTGTTATGGGCTACACCTTC. The rearrangement uses TRBV9 and TRBJ1-2, with D unclear. The ends were cut back, 8 bases at V and 8 bases at J, with 19 bases in the middle. The CDR3 runs 13 residues. The germline V gene has CDR1 SGDLS and CDR2 YYNGEE.

Turning to this clone: The CDR3 ends on some other residue instead of the conserved phenylalanine or tryptophan, so this is likely a read error. The DNA is left out, because the CDR3 cannot be placed on it with certainty; the CDR3 is given as TCRdb lists it. This rearrangement joins TRBV30 to TRBJ1-2. Looked up from germline, CDR1 is GTSNPN and CDR2 is SVGIG (reference sequence). The CDR3 contains 10 residues when both ends are counted. The CDR3 sequence: CALRNGGGPG.

This clone was recorded a few times. The J gene is TRBJ1-1, the V gene TRBV19, with 9 positions matching TRBD1. Unmatched junction bases numbered 8, after V lost 5 bases and J lost 4 bases. CDR3 size: 15 residues. Germline V gene lookup returns CDR1 LNHDA and CDR2 SQIVND (reference sequence). The CDR3 DNA reads as TGTGCCAGTAGTCCCCTGGACAGGGGAAGCACTGAAGCTTTCTTT. This translates into CASSPLDRGSTEAFF.

The chain joins TRBV24-1 to TRBJ2-5, with D possibly being TRBD1 (6 bases). Germline-derived CDR1 and CDR2 are KGHDR and SFDVKD. This CDR3 spans 15 amino acids. V was clipped by 2 bases and J by 4 bases, with 13 bases between them. For the CDR3, the DNA is TGTGCCACCAGTGATTACGGCAGGGGAGCAGAGACCCAGTACTTC. Translated, it gives CATSDYGRGAETQYF.